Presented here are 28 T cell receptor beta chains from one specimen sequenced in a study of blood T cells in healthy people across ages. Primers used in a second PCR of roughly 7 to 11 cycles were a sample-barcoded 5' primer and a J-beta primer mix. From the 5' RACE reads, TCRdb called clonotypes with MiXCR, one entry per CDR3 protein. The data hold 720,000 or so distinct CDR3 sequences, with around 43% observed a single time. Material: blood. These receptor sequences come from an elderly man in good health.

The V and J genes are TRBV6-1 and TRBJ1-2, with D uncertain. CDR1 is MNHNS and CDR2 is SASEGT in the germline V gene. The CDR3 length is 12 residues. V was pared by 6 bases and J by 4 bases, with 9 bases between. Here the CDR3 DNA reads TGTGCCAGCAGCGCCCTCCTCTATGGCTACACCTTC. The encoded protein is CASSALLYGYTF.

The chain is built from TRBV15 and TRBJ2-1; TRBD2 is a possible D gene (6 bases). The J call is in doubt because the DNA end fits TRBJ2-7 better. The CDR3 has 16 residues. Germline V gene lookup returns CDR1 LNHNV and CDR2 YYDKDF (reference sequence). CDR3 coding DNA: TGTGCCACCAGCAGAGATAGCGGAGTTTATTACAATGAGCAGTACTTC. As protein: CATSRDSGVYYNEQYF.

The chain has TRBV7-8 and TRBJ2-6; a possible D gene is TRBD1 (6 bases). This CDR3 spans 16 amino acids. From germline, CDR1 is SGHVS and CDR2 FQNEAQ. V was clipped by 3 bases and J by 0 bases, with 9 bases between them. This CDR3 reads CASSLRTASGANVLTF. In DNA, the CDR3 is TGTGCCAGCAGCTTGCGGACAGCCTCTGGGGCCAACGTCCTGACTTTC.

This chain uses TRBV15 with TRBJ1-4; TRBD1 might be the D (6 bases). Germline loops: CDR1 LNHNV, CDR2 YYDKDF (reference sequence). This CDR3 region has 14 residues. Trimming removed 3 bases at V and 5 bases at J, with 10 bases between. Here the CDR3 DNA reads TGTGCCACCAGCAGCTGGGGGCCGAATGAAAAACTGTTTTTT. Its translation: CATSSWGPNEKLFF.

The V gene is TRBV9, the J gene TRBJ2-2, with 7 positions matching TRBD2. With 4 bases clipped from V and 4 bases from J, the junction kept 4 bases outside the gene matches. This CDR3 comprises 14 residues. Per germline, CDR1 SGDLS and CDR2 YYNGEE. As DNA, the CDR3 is TGTGCCAGCAGCACCTGGGGGGGCACCGGGGAGCTGTTTTTT. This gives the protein CASSTWGGTGELFF.

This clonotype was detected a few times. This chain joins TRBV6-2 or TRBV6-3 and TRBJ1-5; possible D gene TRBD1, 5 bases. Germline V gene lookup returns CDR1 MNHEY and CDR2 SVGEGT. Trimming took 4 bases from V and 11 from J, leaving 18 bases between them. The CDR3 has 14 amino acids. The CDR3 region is CASSWAQRGAAQHF. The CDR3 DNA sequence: TGTGCCAGCAGTTGGGCCCAGAGAGGGGCAGCCCAGCATTTT.

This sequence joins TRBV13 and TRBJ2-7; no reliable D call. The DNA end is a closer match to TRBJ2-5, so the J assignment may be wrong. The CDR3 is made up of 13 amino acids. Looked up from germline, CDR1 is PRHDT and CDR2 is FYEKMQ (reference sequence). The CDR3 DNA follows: TGTGCCAACAGTTTCAGGTACCAAGAGACCCAGTACTTC. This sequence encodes CANSFRYQETQYF.

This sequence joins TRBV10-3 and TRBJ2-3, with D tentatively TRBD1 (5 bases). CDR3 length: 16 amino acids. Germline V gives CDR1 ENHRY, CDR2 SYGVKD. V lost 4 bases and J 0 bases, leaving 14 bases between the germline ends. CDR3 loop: CAISGLSAGSTDTQYF. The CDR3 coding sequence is TGTGCCATCAGTGGGCTATCGGCAGGGAGCACAGATACGCAGTATTTT.

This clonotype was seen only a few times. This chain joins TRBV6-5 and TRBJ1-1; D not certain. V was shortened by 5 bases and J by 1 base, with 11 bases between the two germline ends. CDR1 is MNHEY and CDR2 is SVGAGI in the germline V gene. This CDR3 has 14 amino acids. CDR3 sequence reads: CASSPPRQNTEAFF. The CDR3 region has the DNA TGTGCCAGCAGTCCGCCGAGACAGAACACTGAAGCTTTCTTT.

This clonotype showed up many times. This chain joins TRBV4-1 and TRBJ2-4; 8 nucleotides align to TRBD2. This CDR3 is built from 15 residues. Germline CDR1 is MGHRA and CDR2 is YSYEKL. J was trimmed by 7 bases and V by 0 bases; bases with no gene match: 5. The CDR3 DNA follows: TGCGCCAGCAGCCAAGATAGCGGGACTAGTAACATTCAGTACTTC. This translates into CASSQDSGTSNIQYF.

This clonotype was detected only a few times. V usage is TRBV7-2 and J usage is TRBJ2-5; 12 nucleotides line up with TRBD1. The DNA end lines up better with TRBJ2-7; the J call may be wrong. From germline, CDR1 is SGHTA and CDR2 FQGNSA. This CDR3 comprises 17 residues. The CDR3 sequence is CASSFVLTGTGGAEQYF. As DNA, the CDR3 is TGTGCCAGCAGCTTCGTTTTAACCGGGACAGGGGGCGCCGAGCAGTACTTC.

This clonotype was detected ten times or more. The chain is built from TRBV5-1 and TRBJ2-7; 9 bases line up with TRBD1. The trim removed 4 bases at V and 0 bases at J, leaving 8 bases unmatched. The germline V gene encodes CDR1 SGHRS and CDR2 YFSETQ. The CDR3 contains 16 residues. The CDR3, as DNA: TGCGCCAGCAGCGTGCTGGGACAGGGCATCTCCTACGAGCAGTACTTC. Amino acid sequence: CASSVLGQGISYEQYF.

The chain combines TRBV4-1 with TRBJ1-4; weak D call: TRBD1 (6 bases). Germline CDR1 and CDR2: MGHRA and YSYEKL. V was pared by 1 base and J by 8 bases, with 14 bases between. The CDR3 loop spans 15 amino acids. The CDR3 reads CASSQVSTGLEKLFF. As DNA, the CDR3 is TGCGCCAGCAGCCAAGTTTCGACAGGACTAGAAAAACTGTTTTTT.

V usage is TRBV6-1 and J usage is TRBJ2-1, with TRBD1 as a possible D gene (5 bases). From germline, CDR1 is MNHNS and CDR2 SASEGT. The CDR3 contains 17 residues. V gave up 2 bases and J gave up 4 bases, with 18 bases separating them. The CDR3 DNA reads TGTGCCAGCAGTGAATCGGACACACGATTGGCATACAATGAGCAGTTCTTC. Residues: CASSESDTRLAYNEQFF.

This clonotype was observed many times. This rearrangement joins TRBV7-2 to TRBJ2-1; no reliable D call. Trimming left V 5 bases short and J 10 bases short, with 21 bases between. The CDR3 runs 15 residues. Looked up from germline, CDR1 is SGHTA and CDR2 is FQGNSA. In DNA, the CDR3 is TGTGCCAGCAGCCAGGCGGATCCTTCCTCTTGGGAGCAGTTCTTC. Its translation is CASSQADPSSWEQFF.

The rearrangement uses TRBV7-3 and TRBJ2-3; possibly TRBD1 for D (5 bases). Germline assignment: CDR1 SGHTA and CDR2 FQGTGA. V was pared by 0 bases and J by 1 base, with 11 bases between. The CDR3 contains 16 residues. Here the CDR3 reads CASSLTPLGRTDTQYF. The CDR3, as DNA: TGTGCCAGCAGCTTAACCCCCCTGGGGCGCACAGATACGCAGTATTTT.

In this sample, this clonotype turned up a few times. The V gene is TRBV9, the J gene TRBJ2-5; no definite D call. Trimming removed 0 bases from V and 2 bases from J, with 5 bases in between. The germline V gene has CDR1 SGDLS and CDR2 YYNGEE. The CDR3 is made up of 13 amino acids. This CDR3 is CASSVAVQETQYF. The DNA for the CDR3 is TGTGCCAGCAGCGTAGCTGTACAAGAGACCCAGTACTTC. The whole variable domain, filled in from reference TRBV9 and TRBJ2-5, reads DSGVTQTPKHLITATGQRVTLRCSPRSGDLSVYWYQQSLDQGLQFLIQYYNGEERAKGNILERFSAQQFPDLHSELNLSSLELGDSALYFCASSVAVQETQYFGPGTRLLVL.

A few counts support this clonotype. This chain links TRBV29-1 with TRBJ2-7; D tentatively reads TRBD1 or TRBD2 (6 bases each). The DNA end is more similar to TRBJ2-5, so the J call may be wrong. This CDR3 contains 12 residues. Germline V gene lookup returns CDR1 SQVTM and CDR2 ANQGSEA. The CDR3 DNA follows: TGCAGCGTTGGGAGGGGGAGTGAGACCCAGTACTTC. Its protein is CSVGRGSETQYF.

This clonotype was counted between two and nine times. The CDR3 region is CASSAQGSFGQPQHF. In DNA, the CDR3 is TGTGCCAGCAGTGCCCAGGGCTCATTCGGTCAGCCCCAGCATTTT. The rearrangement links TRBV2 to TRBJ1-5, with D possibly TRBD1 on 5 matching bases. CDR3 length equals 15 residues. CDR1 SNHLY and CDR2 FYNNEI come from the germline V gene. V was trimmed by 4 bases and J by 6 bases, leaving 16 bases between them.

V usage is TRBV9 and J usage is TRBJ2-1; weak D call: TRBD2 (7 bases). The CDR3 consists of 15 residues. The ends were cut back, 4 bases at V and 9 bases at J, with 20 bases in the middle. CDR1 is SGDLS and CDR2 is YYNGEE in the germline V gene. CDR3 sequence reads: CASSPLRGDTSEQFF. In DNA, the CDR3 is TGTGCCAGCAGCCCCTTACGGGGGGACACAAGTGAGCAGTTCTTC.

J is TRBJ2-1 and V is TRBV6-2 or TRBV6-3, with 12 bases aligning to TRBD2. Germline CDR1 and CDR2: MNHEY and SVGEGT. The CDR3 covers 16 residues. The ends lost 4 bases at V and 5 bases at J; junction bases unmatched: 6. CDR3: CASSSWTSGVNNEQFF. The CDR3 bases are TGTGCCAGCAGTTCCTGGACTAGCGGGGTGAACAATGAGCAGTTCTTC.

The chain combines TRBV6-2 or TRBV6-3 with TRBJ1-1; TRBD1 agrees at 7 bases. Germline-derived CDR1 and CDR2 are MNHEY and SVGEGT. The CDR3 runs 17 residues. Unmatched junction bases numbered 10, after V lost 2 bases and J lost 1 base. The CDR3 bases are TGTGCCAGCAGTTACAGATTACCGGGACAGAGGAACACTGAAGCTTTCTTT. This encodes CASSYRLPGQRNTEAFF.

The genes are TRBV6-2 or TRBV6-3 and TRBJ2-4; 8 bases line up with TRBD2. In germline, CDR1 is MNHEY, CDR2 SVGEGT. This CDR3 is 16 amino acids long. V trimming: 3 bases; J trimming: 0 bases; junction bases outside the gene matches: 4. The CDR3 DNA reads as TGTGCCAGCAGTTATCCCCTAGCGGGAGCCAAAAACATTCAGTACTTC. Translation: CASSYPLAGAKNIQYF.

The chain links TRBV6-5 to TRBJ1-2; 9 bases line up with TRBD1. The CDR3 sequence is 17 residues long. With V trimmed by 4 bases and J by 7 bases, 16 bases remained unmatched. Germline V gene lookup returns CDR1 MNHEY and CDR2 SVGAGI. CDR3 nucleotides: TGTGCCAGCAGTTTGAAACCGGGACAGGGATTCGCGCGTGGCTACACCTTC. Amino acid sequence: CASSLKPGQGFARGYTF.

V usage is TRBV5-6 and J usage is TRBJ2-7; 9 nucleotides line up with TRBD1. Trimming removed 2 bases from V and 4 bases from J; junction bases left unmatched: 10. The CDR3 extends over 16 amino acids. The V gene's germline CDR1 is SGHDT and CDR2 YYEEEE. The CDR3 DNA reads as TGTGCCAGCAGCTTTGTGGTGACAGGGGGTAGGTACGAGCAGTACTTC. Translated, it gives CASSFVVTGGRYEQYF.

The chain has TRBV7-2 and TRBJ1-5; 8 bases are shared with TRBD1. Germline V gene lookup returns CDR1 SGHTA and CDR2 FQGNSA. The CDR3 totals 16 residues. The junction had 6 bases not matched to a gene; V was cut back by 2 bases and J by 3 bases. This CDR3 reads CASSLRTGYDNQPQHF. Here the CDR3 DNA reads TGTGCCAGCAGCTTAAGGACAGGGTATGACAATCAGCCCCAGCATTTT.

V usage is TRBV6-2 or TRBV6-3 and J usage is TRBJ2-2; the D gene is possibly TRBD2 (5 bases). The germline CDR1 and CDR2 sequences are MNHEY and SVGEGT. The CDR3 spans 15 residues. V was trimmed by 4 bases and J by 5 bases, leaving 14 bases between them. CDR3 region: CASSFSTSGTGELFF. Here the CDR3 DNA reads TGTGCCAGCAGTTTTTCAACAAGCGGAACCGGGGAGCTGTTTTTT.

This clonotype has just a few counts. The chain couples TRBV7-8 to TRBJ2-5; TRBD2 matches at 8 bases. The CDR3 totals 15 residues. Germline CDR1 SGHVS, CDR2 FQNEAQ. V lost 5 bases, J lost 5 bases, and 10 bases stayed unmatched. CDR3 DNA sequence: TGTGCCAGCAGCCCAGATATTAGCGGGACTGAGACCCAGTACTTC. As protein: CASSPDISGTETQYF.